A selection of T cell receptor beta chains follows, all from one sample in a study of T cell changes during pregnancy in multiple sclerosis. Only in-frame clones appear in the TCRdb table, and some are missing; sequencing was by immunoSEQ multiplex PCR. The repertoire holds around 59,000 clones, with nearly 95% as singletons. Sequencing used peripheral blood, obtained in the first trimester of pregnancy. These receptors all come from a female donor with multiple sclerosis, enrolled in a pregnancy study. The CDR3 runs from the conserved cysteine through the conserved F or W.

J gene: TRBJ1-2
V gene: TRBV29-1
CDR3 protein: CSVERPRGWVYGYTF

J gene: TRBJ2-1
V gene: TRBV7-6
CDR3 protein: CASSWEVLAGVGEQFF

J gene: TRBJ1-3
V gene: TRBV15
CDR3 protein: CATSVAKPGQGEGTIYF

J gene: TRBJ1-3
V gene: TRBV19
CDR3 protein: CASSIGWPRNTIYF

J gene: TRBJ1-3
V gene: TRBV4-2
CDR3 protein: CASSQEVGNSGNTIYF

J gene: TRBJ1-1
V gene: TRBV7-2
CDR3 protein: CASSLQGPNTEAFF

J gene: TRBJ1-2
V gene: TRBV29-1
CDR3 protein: CSVAPAGGSGYTF

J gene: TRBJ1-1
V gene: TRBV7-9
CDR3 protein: CASSLGASGGQEAFF

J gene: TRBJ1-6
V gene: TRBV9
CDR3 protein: CASSETTVSPLHF

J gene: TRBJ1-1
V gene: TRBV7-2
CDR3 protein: CASSGAGGGTEAFF

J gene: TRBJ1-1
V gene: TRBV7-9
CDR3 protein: CASSLEGQGAEAFF

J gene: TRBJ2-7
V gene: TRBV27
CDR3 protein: CASSLSSGTGSSYEQYF

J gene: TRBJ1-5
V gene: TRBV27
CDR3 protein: CASSLLADSNQPQHF

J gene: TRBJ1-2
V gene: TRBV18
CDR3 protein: CASSPGQDFYYGYTF

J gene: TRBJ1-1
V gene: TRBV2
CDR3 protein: CASSRKSTGLNTEAFF

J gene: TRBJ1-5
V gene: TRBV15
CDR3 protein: CATSPDRGSQPQHF

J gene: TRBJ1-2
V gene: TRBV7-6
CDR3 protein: CASSLAQDRAGYGYTF

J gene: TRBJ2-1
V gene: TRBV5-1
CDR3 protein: CASSLGGGTYNEQFF

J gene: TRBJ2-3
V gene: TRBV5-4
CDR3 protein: CASSFPLGLAGATDTQYF

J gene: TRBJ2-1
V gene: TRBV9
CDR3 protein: CASSVPDRANEQFF

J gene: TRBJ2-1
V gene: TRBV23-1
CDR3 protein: CASVREGTHNEQFF

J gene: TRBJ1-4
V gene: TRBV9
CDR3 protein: CASSAGPATGEKLFF

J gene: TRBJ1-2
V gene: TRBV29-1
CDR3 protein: CSVENDGGYGYTF

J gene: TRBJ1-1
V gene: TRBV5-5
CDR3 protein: CASSLGVSGRLNTEAFF

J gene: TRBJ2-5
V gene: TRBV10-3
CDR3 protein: CASHSGSSRETQYF

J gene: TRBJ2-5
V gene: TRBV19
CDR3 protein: CASSILRAPDSQETQYF

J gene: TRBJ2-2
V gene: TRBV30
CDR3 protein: CAWSEVRTGELFF

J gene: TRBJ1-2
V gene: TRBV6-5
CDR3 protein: CASGQGSYTF

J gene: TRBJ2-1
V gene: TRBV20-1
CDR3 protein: CSARDPLEQFF

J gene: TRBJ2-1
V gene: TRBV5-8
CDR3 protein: CASTQTEVEQFF

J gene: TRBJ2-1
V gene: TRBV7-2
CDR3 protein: CASSKPGQRYNEQFF

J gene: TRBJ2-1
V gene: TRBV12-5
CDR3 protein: CASGPGGTSGGSEQFF

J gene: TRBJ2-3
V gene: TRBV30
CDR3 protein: CAWTSGDGDTQYF

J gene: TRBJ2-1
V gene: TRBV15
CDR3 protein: CATSRQGSYNEQFF

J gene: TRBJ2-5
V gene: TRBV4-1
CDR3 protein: CASSQDLTEQETQYF

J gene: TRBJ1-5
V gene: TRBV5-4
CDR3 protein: CASSLGRRLNQPQHF

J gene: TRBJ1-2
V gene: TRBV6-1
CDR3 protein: CASSRANYGYTF

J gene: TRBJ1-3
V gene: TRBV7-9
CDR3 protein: CASSLERRLTGNTIYF

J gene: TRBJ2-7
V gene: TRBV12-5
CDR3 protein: CASGLAGGSYEQYF

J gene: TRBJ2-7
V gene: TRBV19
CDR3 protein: CASSKDGTGTYEQYF

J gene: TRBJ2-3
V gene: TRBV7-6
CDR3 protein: CASSPLAGETADTQYF

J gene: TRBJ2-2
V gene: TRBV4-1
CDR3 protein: CASSHGGVNTGELFF

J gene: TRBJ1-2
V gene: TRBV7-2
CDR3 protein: CASSLRGGYTF

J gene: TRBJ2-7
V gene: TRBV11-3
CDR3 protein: CASSSRSGGEQYF

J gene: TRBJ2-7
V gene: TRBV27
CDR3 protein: CASSLGLAGVNEQYF

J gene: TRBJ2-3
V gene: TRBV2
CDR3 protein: CASSEGGVLITDTQYF

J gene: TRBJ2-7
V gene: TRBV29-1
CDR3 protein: CSVAGPFAYEQYF

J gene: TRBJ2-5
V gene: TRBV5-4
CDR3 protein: CASVAGGQETQYF

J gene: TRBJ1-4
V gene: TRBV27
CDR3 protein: CASSLSPGGQIEKLFF

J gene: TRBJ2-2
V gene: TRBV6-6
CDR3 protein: CASSYTGRSGELFF

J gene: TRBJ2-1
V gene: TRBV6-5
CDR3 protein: CASSRTGVNNEQFF

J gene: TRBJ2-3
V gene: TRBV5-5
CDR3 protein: CASSYGLSDTQYF

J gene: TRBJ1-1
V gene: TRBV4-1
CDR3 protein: CASSQGAWGQGLEAFF

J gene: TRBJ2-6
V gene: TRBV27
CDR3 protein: CASSLRGSGANVLTF

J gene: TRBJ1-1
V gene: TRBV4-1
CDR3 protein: CASSPRQAMNTEAFF

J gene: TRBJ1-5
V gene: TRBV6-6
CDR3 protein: CASSYLRGSNQPQHF